Listed below are T cell receptor beta chains from one sample, sequenced in a study of blood T cell repertoires in COVID-19. Profiled with immunoSEQ multiplex PCR; TCRdb holds only in-frame clones, not every one. The data show about 160,000 clones, approximately 87% seen once. Sequencing input: PBMCs or T cells enriched from blood (not recorded which). These receptors were taken from a woman aged 45-65 years who had recovered from COVID-19. Each CDR3 is given with its conserved first and last residue. A D gene is named only where the DNA matches it firmly. Clone sizes are given selectively: once, few, many, or a class where the clone is expanded.

d_gene	j_gene	abundance	v_gene	CDR3nt	CDR3aa
TRBD2	TRBJ2-3	-	TRBV2	TGTGCCAGCAGTCGACTAGCGGGGTTTAGCACAGATACGCAGTATTTT	CASSRLAGFSTDTQYF
TRBD2	TRBJ2-2	few	TRBV3-1/TRBV3-2	TGTGCCAGCAGCTATAGAGGGACTAGCGGAAACACCGGGGAGCTGTTTTTT	CASSYRGTSGNTGELFF
-	TRBJ1-1	few	TRBV11-2	TGTGCCAGCAGCTTAGTACGGGGCACTGAAGCTTTCTTT	CASSLVRGTEAFF
-	TRBJ1-5	-	TRBV5-5	TGTGCCAGCAGCGTGGGATACAATGATCAGCCCCAGCATTTT	CASSVGYNDQPQHF
-	TRBJ1-4	-	TRBV6-1	TGTGCCAGCAGTGAGAGGTGGAATGAAAAACTGTTTTTT	CASSERWNEKLFF
-	TRBJ1-3	-	TRBV29-1	TGCAGCGTTGGATATGGCGGGAGAAACACCATATATTTT	CSVGYGGRNTIYF
TRBD1	TRBJ2-1	-	TRBV18	TGTGCCAGCTCCTTTACCGGGACAGTCTACAATGAGCAGTTCTTC	CASSFTGTVYNEQFF
-	TRBJ1-6	-	TRBV19	TGTGCCAGTAGTAGTAAGATGGAGAATTCACCCCTCCACTTT	CASSSKMENSPLHF
TRBD2	TRBJ2-3	-	TRBV9	TGTGCCAGCAGCGTGACTAGCGGTAGCACAGATACGCAGTATTTT	CASSVTSGSTDTQYF
-	TRBJ2-1	-	TRBV7-8	TGTGCCAGCAGCCGTAGAGGGGGTCGGACTCCTTACAATGAGCAGTTCTTC	CASSRRGGRTPYNEQFF